This entry lists 10 T cell receptor beta chains sequenced from one sample in a study of early T cells in non-severe SARS-CoV-2 infection. TCRdb reanalysed the 5' RACE reads using MiXCR and keeps one entry per CDR3 protein. The sample holds 35,000 to 50,000 distinct CDR3 sequences, about 25% seen once. The sample here was whole blood, taken at baseline. These receptors all stem from an adult who was a healthcare worker with PCR-confirmed SARS-CoV-2 infection or an uninfected control (not recorded which).

The rearrangement links TRBV4-2 to TRBJ2-7, with 9 nucleotides matching TRBD1. The CDR3 contains 15 residues. The V gene end was trimmed by 7 bases and the J gene end by 4 bases; junction bases not matched to a gene: 11. The germline gives CDR1 LGHNA, CDR2 YNFKEQ. The CDR3: CASNPSGDRDYEQYF. CDR3 DNA sequence: TGTGCCAGCAACCCGAGTGGGGACAGGGATTACGAGCAGTACTTC.

V gene TRBV24-1 combines with J gene TRBJ2-2; 7 bases are a match to TRBD1. The V gene's germline CDR1 is KGHDR and CDR2 SFDVKD. The ends lost 6 bases at V and 1 base at J; junction bases unmatched: 10. The CDR3 covers 17 residues. CDR3 coding DNA: TGTGCCACCAGTAAAACACCGGGACAGTTGAACACCGGGGAGCTGTTTTTT. Encoded protein: CATSKTPGQLNTGELFF.

This chain links TRBV6-6 with TRBJ2-5; D is unresolved. The CDR3 runs to 11 residues. The V gene lost 3 bases and the J gene lost 4 bases, with 3 bases spanning the gap. The germline V gene encodes CDR1 MNHNY and CDR2 SVGAGI (reference sequence). CDR3: CASSYSETQYF. CDR3 coding DNA: TGTGCCAGCAGTTATTCAGAGACCCAGTACTTC.

This clonotype was detected only a few times. This chain links TRBV15 with TRBJ2-7, with 8 nucleotides matching TRBD1. Germline CDR1 is LNHNV and CDR2 is YYDKDF (reference sequence). V was pared by 3 bases and J by 2 bases, with 3 bases of the junction left unmatched. This CDR3 is built from 14 residues. The chain's CDR3 is CATSSGQGPYEQYF. The DNA for the CDR3 is TGTGCCACCAGCAGCGGACAGGGCCCCTACGAGCAGTACTTC. The full variable domain, with the rest looked up from reference TRBV15 and TRBJ2-7, is DAMVIQNPRYQVTQFGKPVTLSCSQTLNHNVMYWYQQKSSQAPKLLFHYYDKDFNNEADTPDNFQSRRPNTSFCFLDIRSPGLGDTAMYLCATSSGQGPYEQYFGPGTRLTVT.

This clonotype was detected a few times. The chain has TRBV7-9 and TRBJ2-1, with 7 bases matching TRBD2. The CDR3 is made up of 16 amino acids. V shed 10 bases, J shed 5 bases, and the junction held 17 bases outside the gene matches. The germline V gene encodes CDR1 SEHNR and CDR2 FQNEAQ (reference sequence). The CDR3 sequence is CAILRSRTGGDNEQFF. DNA for the CDR3: TGTGCCATCCTAAGGAGCCGGACGGGGGGAGACAATGAGCAGTTCTTC.

The rearrangement joins TRBV12-3 or TRBV12-4 to TRBJ1-1; TRBD1 is a possible D gene (6 bases). The CDR3 is 16 residues long. Trimming stripped 2 bases from V and 0 bases from J, with 13 bases between. The CDR3 coding sequence is TGTGCCAGCAGTTTATCTGGGGGCGCCATGAACACTGAAGCTTTCTTT. Protein sequence: CASSLSGGAMNTEAFF.

The chain carries TRBV6-1 and TRBJ2-4; 7 bases line up with TRBD2. Germline assignment: CDR1 MNHNS and CDR2 SASEGT. J gave up 8 bases and V 5 bases, and 3 bases lay outside the gene matches. CDR3 length: 12 residues. The CDR3 sequence: CASSLREDIQYF. The CDR3 DNA follows: TGTGCCAGCAGTCTCCGGGAGGACATTCAGTACTTC.

This chain joins TRBV5-6 and TRBJ1-4; D gene ambiguous. V was clipped by 4 bases and J by 0 bases, with 10 bases between them. The CDR3 extends over 15 amino acids. Germline V gene data show CDR1 as SGHDT and CDR2 as YYEEEE. The CDR3 DNA reads TGTGCCAGCAGCGTGTTACCGACAACTAATGAAAAACTGTTTTTT. Its translation is CASSVLPTTNEKLFF.

This clonotype was observed a handful of times. The rearrangement links TRBV6-6 to TRBJ1-5, with TRBD1 matching 7 bases. CDR1 and CDR2 from the germline V gene are MNHNY and SVGAGI (reference sequence). V trimming: 7 bases; J trimming: 5 bases; junction bases outside the gene matches: 5. The CDR3 runs to 13 residues. The CDR3 region has the DNA TGTGCCAGCACCGGGACAGACCATCAGCCCCAGCATTTT. Its protein is CASTGTDHQPQHF.

This clonotype was seen a few times. The chain employs TRBV7-9 and TRBJ1-1; 11 positions agree with TRBD1. J was trimmed by 4 bases and V by 4 bases; bases with no gene match: 8. The CDR3 sequence is 16 residues long. Germline V gives CDR1 SEHNR, CDR2 FQNEAQ (reference sequence). Here the CDR3 DNA reads TGTGCCAGCAGCTCCGGACAGGGGGCCGGTGGCACTGAAGCTTTCTTT. It encodes CASSSGQGAGGTEAFF.